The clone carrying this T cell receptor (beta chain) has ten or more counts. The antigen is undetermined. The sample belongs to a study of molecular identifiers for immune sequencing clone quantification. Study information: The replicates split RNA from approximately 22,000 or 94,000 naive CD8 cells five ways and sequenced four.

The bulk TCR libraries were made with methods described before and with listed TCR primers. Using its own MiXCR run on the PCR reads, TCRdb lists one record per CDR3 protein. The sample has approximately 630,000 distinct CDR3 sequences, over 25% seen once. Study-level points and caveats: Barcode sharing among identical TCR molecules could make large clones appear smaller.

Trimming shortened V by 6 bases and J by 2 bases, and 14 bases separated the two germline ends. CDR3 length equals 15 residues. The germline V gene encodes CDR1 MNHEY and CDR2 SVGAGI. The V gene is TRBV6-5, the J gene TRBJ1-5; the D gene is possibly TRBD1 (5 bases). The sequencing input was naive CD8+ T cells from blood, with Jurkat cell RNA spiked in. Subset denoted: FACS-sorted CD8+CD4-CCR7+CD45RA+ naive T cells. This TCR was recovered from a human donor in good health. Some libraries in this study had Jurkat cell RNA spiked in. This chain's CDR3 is CASSLGLGGNQPQHF. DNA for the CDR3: TGTGCCAGCAGCCTGGGGCTTGGGGGCAATCAGCCCCAGCATTTT.